This TCR beta chain comes out of a study of blood T cell repertoires in COVID-19. The overall study: Samples representing acute and convalescent COVID-19 were sourced from the United States, Italy and Spain. Sources were T cells, B-cell-depleted T cells, or PBMCs; the material itself was cDNA or gDNA.

The CDR3 runs to 16 residues. Looked up from germline, CDR1 is SGHDT and CDR2 is YYEEEE. V was clipped by 1 base and J by 3 bases, with 13 bases between them. Study processing details: How many nucleated cells were present was estimated from reference gene primer amplification. Data came from immunoSEQ multiplex PCR; TCRdb stores just in-frame clones and leaves some out. V, J and clone size derive from that table, while D and trimming were established from the DNA sequence. Of approximately 240,000 clones detected, approximately 83% appear once; the ten largest clones hold about 3%. The source material was peripheral blood. The rearrangement links TRBV5-6 to TRBJ2-2; possible D gene TRBD1, 7 bases. This TCR came from a woman aged 25 to 39 who had recovered from COVID-19. The CDR3 is CASSLQGGIYTGELFF. CDR3 nucleotides: TGTGCCAGCAGCTTGCAGGGGGGAATCTACACCGGGGAGCTGTTTTTT.